The TCR beta chain described here comes from a study of shared clonotypes between healthy human individuals. Study summary: Sampling drew on donors who were a couple of women and a few men aged 18 to 49.

This CDR3 is built from 16 residues. Germline CDR1 SGDLS, CDR2 YYNGEE. V shed 3 bases and J 7 bases; nucleotides not matched to a gene: 12. Notes on this clone: No antigen is known for it.

Whole-study results and caveats: Unshared clonotypes carried lower generation probabilities than those common to all four donors. Despite large depth, rarefaction showed incomplete sorted-subset sequencing.

Clones were read by immunoSEQ multiplex PCR, and TCRdb kept only the in-frame ones, dropping some. The sample contains over a million clones, roughly 70% of which appear only once. This chain uses TRBV9 with TRBJ2-1; TRBD2 matches at 8 bases. The sequencing input was memory CD4+ T cells sorted from blood. Stated subset: CD45RA-negative fraction. The source of this sequence is a man younger than 35 in good health. This chain's CDR3 is CASSALPGLGINEQFF. The CDR3 DNA follows: TGTGCCAGCAGCGCCCTTCCGGGACTAGGGATAAATGAGCAGTTCTTC. The whole variable domain, remainder taken from reference TRBV9 and TRBJ2-1, is DSGVTQTPKHLITATGQRVTLRCSPRSGDLSVYWYQQSLDQGLQFLIQYYNGEERAKGNILERFSAQQFPDLHSELNLSSLELGDSALYFCASSALPGLGINEQFFGPGTRLTVL.